A single sample is the source of the 13 T cell receptor beta chains below, sequenced in a study of cytomegalovirus exposure and HLA in healthy donors. The PCR employed 60 Vbeta primers together with 13 Jbeta primers. Measured with immunoSEQ multiplex PCR; TCRdb has only the in-frame clones, and not every one. This listing includes 45,000 or so clones. Sequenced material: PBMCs. The receptors here all came from a male donor in good health and CMV-seronegative.

J is TRBJ2-7 and V is TRBV7-9; the D gene is possibly TRBD1 (5 bases). V gave up 4 bases and J gave up 4 bases, with 14 bases separating them. The CDR3 is 14 amino acids. In germline, CDR1 is SEHNR, CDR2 FQNEAQ (reference sequence). CDR3 sequence reads: CASSYAYGAYEQYF. The DNA of the CDR3 is TGTGCCAGCAGCTACGCCTATGGGGCATACGAGCAGTACTTC.

This chain joins TRBV11-2 and TRBJ1-5; D is undetermined. The V end was cut by 0 bases, the J end by 8 bases, with 11 bases between. CDR1 is SGHAT and CDR2 is FQNNGV in the germline V gene. This CDR3 is 14 amino acids long. The CDR3 region has the DNA TGTGCCAGCAGCTTAGATTTCCACGGAGAGCCCCAGCATTTT. Amino acids: CASSLDFHGEPQHF.

The J gene is TRBJ2-3, the V gene TRBV7-2, with 11 bases fitting TRBD2. Germline loops: CDR1 SGHTA, CDR2 FQGNSA. This CDR3 is 18 amino acids long. With 1 base clipped from V and 7 bases from J, the junction kept 13 bases outside the gene matches. DNA for the CDR3: TGTGCCAGCAGCTTAGGTATAGGGGCTAGCGGGGGGTCAAATACGCAGTATTTT. It specifies CASSLGIGASGGSNTQYF.

V gene TRBV19 combines with J gene TRBJ2-2; no reliable D call. The CDR3 sequence is 12 residues long. Trimming removed 4 bases from V and 8 bases from J, with 8 bases in between. Germline V lookup: CDR1 LNHDA, CDR2 SQIVND (reference sequence). This CDR3 reads CASSTDAGELFF. CDR3 nucleotide sequence: TGTGCCAGTAGTACCGATGCGGGGGAGCTGTTTTTT.

By frequency, this clone registers hyperexpanded. Distinct nucleotide sequences in the sample also encode this CDR3. The chain combines TRBV27 with TRBJ1-2; 7 nucleotides match TRBD1. V trimming: 6 bases; J trimming: 4 bases; junction bases outside the gene matches: 11. Per the germline V gene, CDR1 is MNHEY and CDR2 is SMNVEV (reference sequence). The CDR3 totals 15 residues. The CDR3, as DNA: TGTGCCAGCAGAAACCGGGACAGTCAGTTCTATGGCTACACCTTC. Its translation is CASRNRDSQFYGYTF.

The CDR3 reads CASSIGRVAEYEQYF. As DNA, the CDR3 is TGTGCCAGTAGTATAGGTCGGGTGGCGGAGTACGAGCAGTACTTC. This rearrangement joins TRBV19 to TRBJ2-7, with D hard to call. CDR1 and CDR2 (germline): LNHDA, SQIVND (reference sequence). Trimming took off 1 base at V and 4 bases at J, with 14 bases between the two ends. The CDR3 has 15 residues.

The gene calls are TRBV14 and TRBJ1-6; 8 bases align to TRBD1. Germline V gives CDR1 SGHDN, CDR2 FVKESK. Unmatched junction bases numbered 12, after V lost 4 bases and J lost 10 bases. The CDR3 is 16 residues long. The CDR3 DNA follows: TGTGCCAGCAGCCCAAGACAGGGGCTGAGGGGCTCACCCCTCCACTTT. This sequence encodes CASSPRQGLRGSPLHF.

The CDR3 DNA sequence: TGTGCCAGCAGCCACCTCGGGGTTCGGACCGGGGAGCTGTTTTTT. This codes for CASSHLGVRTGELFF. The chain carries TRBV14 and TRBJ2-2, with D possibly TRBD2 on 5 matching bases. Between the trimmed V and J ends, which lost 3 bases and 5 bases, there was a span of 13 bases. Germline assignment: CDR1 SGHDN and CDR2 FVKESK. There are 15 residues in the CDR3.

The genes are TRBV19 and TRBJ1-5; no reliable D call. CDR1 and CDR2 from the germline V gene are LNHDA and SQIVND (reference sequence). The germline V and J ends were trimmed by 7 bases and 4 bases, with 8 bases remaining between them. The CDR3 totals 12 residues. CDR3 DNA sequence: TGTGCCAGTATGGCCAGGAATCAGCCCCAGCATTTT. Its protein product is CASMARNQPQHF.

V gene TRBV9 combines with J gene TRBJ2-1; 7 bases agree with TRBD2. Losses at the gene ends were 0 bases for V and 0 bases for J; bases not matched to a gene: 6. The CDR3 contains 17 residues. CDR1 is SGDLS and CDR2 is YYNGEE in the germline V gene. The CDR3: CASSVVAGESSYNEQFF. In DNA, the CDR3 is TGTGCCAGCAGCGTAGTGGCGGGGGAGAGCTCCTACAATGAGCAGTTCTTC.

The chain employs TRBV9 and TRBJ2-2, with 10 bases aligning to TRBD1. The germline gives CDR1 SGDLS, CDR2 YYNGEE. The CDR3 extends over 16 amino acids. V lost 2 bases to trimming and J lost 6 bases; unmatched junction nucleotides: 7. The CDR3 sequence: CASSVRQGALSGELFF. DNA of the CDR3: TGTGCCAGCAGCGTTCGACAGGGGGCGCTTTCCGGGGAGCTGTTTTTT.

The chain has TRBV14 and TRBJ2-7; D unresolved. Trimming pared 3 bases from V and 0 bases from J, leaving 6 bases between. CDR1 is SGHDN, CDR2 FVKESK, per germline. The CDR3 sequence is 13 residues long. The CDR3 DNA reads as TGTGCCAGCAGCCATCTGAGCTCCTACGAGCAGTACTTC. The encoded protein is CASSHLSSYEQYF.

Written as DNA, the CDR3 is TGTGCCAGCAGCGTAGTCGAGACAGGCCCTAAACCCCTCCACTTT. Encoded protein: CASSVVETGPKPLHF. This chain uses TRBV9 with TRBJ1-6; TRBD1 is a possible D gene (6 bases). Trimming shortened V by 0 bases and J by 12 bases, and 16 bases separated the two germline ends. The germline V gene encodes CDR1 SGDLS and CDR2 YYNGEE. The CDR3 covers 15 residues.